One sample yielded the 2 T cell receptor beta chains listed below, sequenced in a study of T-cell reconstitution after alpha-beta-depleted transplantation in children. Unique molecular identifiers tagged the TCRbeta library. In TCRdb, the PCR reads were re-called with MiXCR into one record per CDR3 protein. The table includes around 600,000 distinct CDR3 sequences, 15% to 20% detected once. Sequences were derived from PBMCs from the stem cell graft donor, sampled from the stem cell graft. These receptors were taken from a human donor who donated a stem cell graft to a child with acute myeloid leukemia.

This clonotype was seen many times. This rearrangement joins TRBV20-1 to TRBJ2-1; no definite D call. Germline V gives CDR1 DFQATT, CDR2 SNEGSKA (reference sequence). The V end was cut by 1 base, the J end by 6 bases, with 7 bases between. The CDR3 is 12 residues long. DNA for the CDR3: TGCAGTGCTAGAGTTGATGCCAATGAGCAGTTCTTC. Protein: CSARVDANEQFF.

This clonotype has a handful of counts. The chain recombines TRBV12-3 or TRBV12-4 with TRBJ1-1; TRBD1 is a possible D gene (6 bases). The CDR3 totals 15 residues. Trimming stripped 5 bases from V and 6 bases from J, with 19 bases between. The CDR3 spells CASSPHRGLVAEAFF. Written as DNA, the CDR3 is TGTGCCAGCAGTCCCCACCGGGGGCTGGTGGCTGAAGCTTTCTTT.